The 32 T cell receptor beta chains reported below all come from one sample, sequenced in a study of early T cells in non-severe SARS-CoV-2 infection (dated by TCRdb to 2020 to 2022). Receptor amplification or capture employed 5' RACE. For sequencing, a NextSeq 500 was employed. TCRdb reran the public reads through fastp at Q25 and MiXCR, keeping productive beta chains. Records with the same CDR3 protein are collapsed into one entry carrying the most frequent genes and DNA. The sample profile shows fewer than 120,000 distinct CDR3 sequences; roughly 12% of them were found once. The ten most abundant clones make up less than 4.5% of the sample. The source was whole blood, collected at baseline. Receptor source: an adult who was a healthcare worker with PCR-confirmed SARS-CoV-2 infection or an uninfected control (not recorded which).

The CDR3 here is CASSLRTGGDIGYTF. The CDR3 DNA is TGTGCCAGCAGTCTTCGGACAGGGGGCGATATCGGCTACACCTTC. The chain employs TRBV6-6 and TRBJ1-2; 11 bases are shared with TRBD1. Per the germline V gene, CDR1 is MNHNY and CDR2 is SVGAGI (reference sequence). The CDR3 contains 15 residues. Trimming took 5 bases from V and 8 from J; bases not matched to a gene: 10.

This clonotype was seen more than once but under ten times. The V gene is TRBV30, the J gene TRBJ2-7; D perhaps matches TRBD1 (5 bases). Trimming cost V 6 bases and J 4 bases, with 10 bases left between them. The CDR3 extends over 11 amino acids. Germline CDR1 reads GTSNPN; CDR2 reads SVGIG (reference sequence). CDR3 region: CACLRGYEQYF. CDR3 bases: TGTGCCTGTCTTAGGGGATACGAGCAGTACTTC.

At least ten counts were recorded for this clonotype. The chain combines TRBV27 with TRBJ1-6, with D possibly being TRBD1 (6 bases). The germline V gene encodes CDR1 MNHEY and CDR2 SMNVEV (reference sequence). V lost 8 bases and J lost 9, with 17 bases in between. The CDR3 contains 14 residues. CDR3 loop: CASQRDISSSPLHF. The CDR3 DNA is TGTGCCAGCCAACGGGACATCTCCTCTTCACCCCTCCACTTT.

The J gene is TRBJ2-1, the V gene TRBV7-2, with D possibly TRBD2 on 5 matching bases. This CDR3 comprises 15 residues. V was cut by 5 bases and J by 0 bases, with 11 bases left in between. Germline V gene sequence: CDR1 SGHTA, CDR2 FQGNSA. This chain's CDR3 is CASSLDLSSYNEQFF. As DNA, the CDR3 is TGTGCCAGCAGCCTGGACTTAAGCTCCTACAATGAGCAGTTCTTC.

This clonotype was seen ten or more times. DNA for the CDR3: TGCGCCAGCAGCCATCAGAGACTAGCGAACACCGGGGAGCTGTTTTTT. Protein product: CASSHQRLANTGELFF. This chain joins TRBV4-1 and TRBJ2-2, with a possible D match to TRBD2 (6 bases). The germline CDR1 and CDR2 sequences are MGHRA and YSYEKL. The CDR3 spans 16 residues. V dropped 3 bases and J dropped 0 bases, with 11 bases sitting between them.

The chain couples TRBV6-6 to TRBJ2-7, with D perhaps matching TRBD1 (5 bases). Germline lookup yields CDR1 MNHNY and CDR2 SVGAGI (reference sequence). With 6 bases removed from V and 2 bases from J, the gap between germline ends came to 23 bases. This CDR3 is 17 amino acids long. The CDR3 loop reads CASSKYSYRPEAYEQYF. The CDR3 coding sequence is TGTGCCAGCAGCAAATATTCGTACAGGCCCGAAGCCTACGAGCAGTACTTC.

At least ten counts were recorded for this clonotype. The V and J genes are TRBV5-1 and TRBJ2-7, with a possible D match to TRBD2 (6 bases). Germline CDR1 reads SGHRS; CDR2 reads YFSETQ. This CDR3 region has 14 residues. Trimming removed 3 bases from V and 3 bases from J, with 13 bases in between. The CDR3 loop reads CASSSQREHYEQYF. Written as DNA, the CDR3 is TGCGCCAGCAGCTCCCAACGGGAGCACTACGAGCAGTACTTC. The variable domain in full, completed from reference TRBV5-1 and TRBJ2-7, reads KAGVTQTPRYLIKTRGQQVTLSCSPISGHRSVSWYQQTPGQGLQFLFEYFSETQRNKGNFPGRFSGRQFSNSRSEMNVSTLELGDSALYLCASSSQREHYEQYFGPGTRLTVT.

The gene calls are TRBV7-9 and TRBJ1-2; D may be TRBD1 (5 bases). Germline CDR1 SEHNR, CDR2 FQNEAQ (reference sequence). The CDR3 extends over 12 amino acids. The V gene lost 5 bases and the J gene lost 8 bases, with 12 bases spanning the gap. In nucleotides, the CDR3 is TGTGCCAGCAGCCCGGGGACCCGAGGCTACACCTTC. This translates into CASSPGTRGYTF.

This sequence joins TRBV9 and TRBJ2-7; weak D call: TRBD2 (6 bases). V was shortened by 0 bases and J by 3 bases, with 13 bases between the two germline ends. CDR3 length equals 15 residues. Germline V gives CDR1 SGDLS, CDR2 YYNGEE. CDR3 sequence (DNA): TGTGCCAGCAGCGTAGCGGAGGGAATAGACTACGAGCAGTACTTC. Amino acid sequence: CASSVAEGIDYEQYF.

The CDR3 region has the DNA TGTGCCAGCTCACCTGAGTTAATGAACACTGAAGCTTTCTTT. Its protein product is CASSPELMNTEAFF. V and J are TRBV18 and TRBJ1-1; D uncertain. CDR3 length: 14 residues. The germline CDR1 and CDR2 sequences are KGHSH and LQKENI. V lost 3 bases and J lost 0, with 8 bases in between.

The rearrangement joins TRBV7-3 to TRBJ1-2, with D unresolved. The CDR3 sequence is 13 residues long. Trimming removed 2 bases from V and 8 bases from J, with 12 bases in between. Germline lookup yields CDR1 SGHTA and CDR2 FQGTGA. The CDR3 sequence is CASSLDLKAGYTF. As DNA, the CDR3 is TGTGCCAGCAGCTTAGATCTAAAGGCCGGCTACACCTTC.

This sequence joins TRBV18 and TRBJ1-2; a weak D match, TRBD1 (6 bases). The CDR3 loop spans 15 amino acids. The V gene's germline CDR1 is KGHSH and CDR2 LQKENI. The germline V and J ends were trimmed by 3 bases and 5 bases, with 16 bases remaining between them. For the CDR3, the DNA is TGTGCCAGCTCACCTAATTCCGGGACACAGTATGGCTACACCTTC. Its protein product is CASSPNSGTQYGYTF.

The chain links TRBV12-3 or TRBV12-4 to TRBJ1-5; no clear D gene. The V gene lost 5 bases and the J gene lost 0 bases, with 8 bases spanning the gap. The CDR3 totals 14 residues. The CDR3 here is CASSRWYSNQPQHF. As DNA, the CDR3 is TGTGCCAGCAGTCGCTGGTATAGCAATCAGCCCCAGCATTTT.

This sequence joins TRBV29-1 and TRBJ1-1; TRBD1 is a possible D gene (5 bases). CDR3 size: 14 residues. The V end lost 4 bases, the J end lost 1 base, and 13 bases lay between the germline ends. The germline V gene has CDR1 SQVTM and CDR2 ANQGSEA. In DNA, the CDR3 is TGCAGCGTTGTGGAAAGGGGAAGGAACACTGAAGCTTTCTTT. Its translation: CSVVERGRNTEAFF.

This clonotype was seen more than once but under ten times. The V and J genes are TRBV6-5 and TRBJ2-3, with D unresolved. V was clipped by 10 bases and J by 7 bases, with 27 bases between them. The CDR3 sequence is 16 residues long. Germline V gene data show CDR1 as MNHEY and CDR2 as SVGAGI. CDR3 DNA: TGTGCCACTCGGGCAAGTGTCGTGGGCGAGTTTTATACGCAGTATTTT. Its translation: CATRASVVGEFYTQYF.

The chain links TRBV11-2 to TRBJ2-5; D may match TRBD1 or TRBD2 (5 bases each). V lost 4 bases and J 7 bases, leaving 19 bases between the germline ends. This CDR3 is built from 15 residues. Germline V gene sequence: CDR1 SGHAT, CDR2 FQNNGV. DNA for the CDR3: TGTGCCAGCAGCTCTTCCGGGACGGTCAAAGGGACCCAGTACTTC. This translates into CASSSSGTVKGTQYF.

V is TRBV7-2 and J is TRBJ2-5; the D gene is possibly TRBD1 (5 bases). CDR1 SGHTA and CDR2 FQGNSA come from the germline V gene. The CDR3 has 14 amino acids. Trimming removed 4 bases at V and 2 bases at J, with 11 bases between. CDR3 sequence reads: CASSSPGSQETQYF. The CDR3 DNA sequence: TGTGCCAGCAGCTCCCCAGGGTCACAAGAGACCCAGTACTTC.

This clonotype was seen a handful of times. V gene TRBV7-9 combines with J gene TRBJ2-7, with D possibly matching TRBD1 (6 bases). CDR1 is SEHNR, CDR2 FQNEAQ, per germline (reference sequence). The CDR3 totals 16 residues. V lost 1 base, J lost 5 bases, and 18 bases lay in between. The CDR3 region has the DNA TGTGCCAGCAGCTTAGATTTAGGGGCAGGGGCCCACGAGCAGTACTTC. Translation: CASSLDLGAGAHEQYF.

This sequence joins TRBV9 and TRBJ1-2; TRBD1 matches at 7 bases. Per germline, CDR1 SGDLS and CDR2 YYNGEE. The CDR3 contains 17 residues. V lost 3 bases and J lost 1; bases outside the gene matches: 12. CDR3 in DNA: TGTGCCAGCAGCGGGGGGACAGCCTCACCCTATAACTATGGCTACACCTTC. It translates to CASSGGTASPYNYGYTF.

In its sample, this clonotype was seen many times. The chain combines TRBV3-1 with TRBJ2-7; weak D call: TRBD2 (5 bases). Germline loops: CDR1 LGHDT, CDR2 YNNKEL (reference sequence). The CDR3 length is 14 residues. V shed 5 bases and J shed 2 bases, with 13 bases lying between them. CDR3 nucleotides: TGTGCCAGCAGCGGGAGCCAGCCCCCCTACGAGCAGTACTTC. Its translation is CASSGSQPPYEQYF.

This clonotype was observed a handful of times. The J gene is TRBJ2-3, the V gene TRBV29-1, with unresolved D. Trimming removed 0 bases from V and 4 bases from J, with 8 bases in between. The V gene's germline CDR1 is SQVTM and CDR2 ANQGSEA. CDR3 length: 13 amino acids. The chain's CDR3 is CSVEDQVADTQYF. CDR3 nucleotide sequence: TGCAGCGTTGAAGATCAGGTAGCAGATACGCAGTATTTT.

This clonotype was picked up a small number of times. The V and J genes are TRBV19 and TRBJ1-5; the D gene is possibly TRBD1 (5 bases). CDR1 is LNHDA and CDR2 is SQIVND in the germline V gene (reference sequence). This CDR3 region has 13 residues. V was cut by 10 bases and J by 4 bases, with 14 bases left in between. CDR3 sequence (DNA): TGTGCCACCACCGACAGCCATAATCAGCCCCAGCATTTT. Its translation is CATTDSHNQPQHF. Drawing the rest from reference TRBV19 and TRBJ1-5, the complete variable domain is DGGITQSPKYLFRKEGQNVTLSCEQNLNHDAMYWYRQDPGQGLRLIYYSQIVNDFQKGDIAEGYSVSREKKESFPLTVTSAQKNPTAFYLCATTDSHNQPQHFGDGTRLSIL.

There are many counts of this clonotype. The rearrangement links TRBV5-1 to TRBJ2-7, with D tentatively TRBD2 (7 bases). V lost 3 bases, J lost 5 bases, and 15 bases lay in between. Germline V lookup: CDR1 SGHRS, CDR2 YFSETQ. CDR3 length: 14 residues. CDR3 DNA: TGCGCCAGCAGCTGGGGGGGCCCCGGCGACGAGCAGTACTTC. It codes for CASSWGGPGDEQYF. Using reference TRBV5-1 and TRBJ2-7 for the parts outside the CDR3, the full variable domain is KAGVTQTPRYLIKTRGQQVTLSCSPISGHRSVSWYQQTPGQGLQFLFEYFSETQRNKGNFPGRFSGRQFSNSRSEMNVSTLELGDSALYLCASSWGGPGDEQYFGPGTRLTVT.

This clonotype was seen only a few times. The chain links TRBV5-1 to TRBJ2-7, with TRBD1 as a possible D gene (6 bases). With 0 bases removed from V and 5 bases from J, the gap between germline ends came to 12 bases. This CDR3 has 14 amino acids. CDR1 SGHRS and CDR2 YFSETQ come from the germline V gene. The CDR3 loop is CASSLEPGAHEQYF. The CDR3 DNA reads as TGCGCCAGCAGCTTGGAGCCAGGGGCCCACGAGCAGTACTTC.

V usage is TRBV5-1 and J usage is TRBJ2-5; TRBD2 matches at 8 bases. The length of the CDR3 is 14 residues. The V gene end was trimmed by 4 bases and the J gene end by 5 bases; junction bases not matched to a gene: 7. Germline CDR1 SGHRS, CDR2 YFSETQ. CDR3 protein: CASSPTSVGETQYF. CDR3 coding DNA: TGCGCCAGCAGCCCGACTAGCGTCGGCGAGACCCAGTACTTC. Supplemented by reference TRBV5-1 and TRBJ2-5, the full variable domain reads KAGVTQTPRYLIKTRGQQVTLSCSPISGHRSVSWYQQTPGQGLQFLFEYFSETQRNKGNFPGRFSGRQFSNSRSEMNVSTLELGDSALYLCASSPTSVGETQYFGPGTRLLVL.

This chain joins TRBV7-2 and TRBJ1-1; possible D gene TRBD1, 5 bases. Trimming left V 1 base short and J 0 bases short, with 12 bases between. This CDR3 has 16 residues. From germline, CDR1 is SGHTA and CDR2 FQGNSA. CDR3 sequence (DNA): TGTGCCAGCAGCTTAGAGCCGGGACTTATGAACACTGAAGCTTTCTTT. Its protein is CASSLEPGLMNTEAFF.

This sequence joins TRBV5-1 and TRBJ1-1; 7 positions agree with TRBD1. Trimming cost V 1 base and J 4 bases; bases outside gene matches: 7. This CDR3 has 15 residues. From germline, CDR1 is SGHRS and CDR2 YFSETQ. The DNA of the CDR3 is TGCGCCAGCAGCTTGAATGGGGAGGGGGCCACTGAAGCTTTCTTT. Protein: CASSLNGEGATEAFF.

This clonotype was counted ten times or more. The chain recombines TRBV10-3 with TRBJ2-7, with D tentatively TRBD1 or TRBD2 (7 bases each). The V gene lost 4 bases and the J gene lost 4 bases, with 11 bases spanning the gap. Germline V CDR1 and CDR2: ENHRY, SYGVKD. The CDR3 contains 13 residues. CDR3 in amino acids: CAISVQGGYEQYF. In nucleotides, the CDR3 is TGTGCCATCAGTGTGCAGGGGGGGTACGAGCAGTACTTC.

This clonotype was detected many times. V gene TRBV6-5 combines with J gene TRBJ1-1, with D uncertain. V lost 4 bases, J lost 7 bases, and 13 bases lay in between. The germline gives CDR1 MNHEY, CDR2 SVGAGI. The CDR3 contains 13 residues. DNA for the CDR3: TGTGCCAGCAGTTTGCAATGGGGTGGTGAAGCTTTCTTT. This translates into CASSLQWGGEAFF.

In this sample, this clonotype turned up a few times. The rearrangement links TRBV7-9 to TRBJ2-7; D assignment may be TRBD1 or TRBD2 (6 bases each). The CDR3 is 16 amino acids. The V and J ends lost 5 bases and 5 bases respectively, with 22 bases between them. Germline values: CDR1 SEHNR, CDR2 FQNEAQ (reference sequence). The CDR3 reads CASSQAGNRVVDEQYF. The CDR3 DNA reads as TGTGCCAGCAGCCAGGCGGGGAACAGGGTGGTGGACGAGCAGTACTTC.

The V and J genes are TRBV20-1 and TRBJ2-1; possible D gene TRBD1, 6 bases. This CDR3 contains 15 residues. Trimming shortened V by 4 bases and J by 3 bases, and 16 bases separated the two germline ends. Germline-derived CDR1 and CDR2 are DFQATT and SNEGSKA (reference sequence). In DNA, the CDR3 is TGCAGTGCTATAACAGGGCAGGATCTCTACAATGAGCAGTTCTTC. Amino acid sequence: CSAITGQDLYNEQFF.

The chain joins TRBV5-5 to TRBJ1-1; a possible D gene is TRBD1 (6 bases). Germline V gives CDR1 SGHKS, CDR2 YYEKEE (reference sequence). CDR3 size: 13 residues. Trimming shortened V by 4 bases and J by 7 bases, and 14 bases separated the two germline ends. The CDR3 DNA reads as TGTGCCAGCAGCCCTACAGGGAAAGGTGAAGCTTTCTTT. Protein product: CASSPTGKGEAFF.